This entry lists 31 T cell receptor beta chains sequenced from one sample in a study of T-cell reconstitution after alpha-beta-depleted transplantation in children. Preparation of the TCRbeta library involved a method that used unique molecular identifiers. In TCRdb, the PCR reads were re-called with MiXCR into one record per CDR3 protein. The sample yields about 980,000 distinct CDR3 sequences, roughly 29% seen once. This specimen was PBMCs, mostly from graft donor cells, taken 360 days after TCRalphabeta/CD19-depleted stem cell transplant. The receptors derive from a boy younger than two who had a stem cell transplant for SCID, so the T cells may come from the graft donor.

This clonotype has just a few counts. The chain carries TRBV20-1 and TRBJ2-3; the match to TRBD1 covers 12 bases. CDR1 DFQATT and CDR2 SNEGSKA come from the germline V gene (reference sequence). V was pared by 1 base and J by 6 bases, with 14 bases of the junction left unmatched. The CDR3 covers 18 residues. This chain's CDR3 is CSARGFNRDRGLDDTQYF. The CDR3 nucleotides read TGCAGTGCTAGAGGTTTTAATAGGGACAGGGGGCTTGACGATACGCAGTATTTT.

This clonotype was seen a few times. This chain links TRBV12-3 or TRBV12-4 with TRBJ2-7; 11 bases fit TRBD1. V was clipped by 7 bases and J by 7 bases; unmatched bases: 12. The CDR3 sequence is 15 residues long. This CDR3 is CASTPGQGASEEQYF. For the CDR3, the DNA is TGTGCCAGCACCCCAGGACAGGGGGCGTCGGAAGAGCAGTACTTC.

The chain employs TRBV28 and TRBJ1-1, with 9 positions matching TRBD1. V lost 4 bases to trimming and J lost 5 bases; unmatched junction nucleotides: 8. This CDR3 has 15 amino acids. Germline V gene data show CDR1 as MDHEN and CDR2 as SYDVKM. The CDR3 sequence: CASSSVDRGNTEAFF. Here the CDR3 DNA reads TGTGCCAGCAGTTCAGTAGACAGGGGGAATACTGAAGCTTTCTTT.

This chain joins TRBV12-3 or TRBV12-4 and TRBJ2-1, with 8 bases matching TRBD1. The CDR3 contains 14 residues. V shed 5 bases and J 9 bases; nucleotides not matched to a gene: 9. The CDR3 DNA follows: TGTGCCAGCAGTCCCGGACAGGGTGAGGGTGAGCAGTTCTTC. This sequence encodes CASSPGQGEGEQFF.

V gene TRBV2 combines with J gene TRBJ1-5, with TRBD1 matching 7 bases. Per germline, CDR1 SNHLY and CDR2 FYNNEI. After removal of 5 bases from V and 4 bases from J, the junction contained 5 bases not matched to a gene. The CDR3 covers 14 residues. DNA of the CDR3: TGTGCCAGCAGTCCACAGGGGACAAATCAGCCCCAGCATTTT. It encodes CASSPQGTNQPQHF.

The rearrangement joins TRBV20-1 to TRBJ1-2; D is unclear. From germline, CDR1 is DFQATT and CDR2 SNEGSKA (reference sequence). The CDR3 runs to 11 residues. Trimming left V 3 bases short and J 14 bases short, with 16 bases between. CDR3 sequence reads: CSASAFPLGTF. For the CDR3, the DNA is TGCAGTGCTAGCGCCTTCCCTTTAGGGACCTTC.

This clonotype was recorded a few times. The CDR3 here is CASSQERTESSGANVLTF. The CDR3 nucleotides are TGCGCCAGCAGCCAAGAGAGGACCGAGAGCTCTGGGGCCAACGTCCTGACTTTC. This chain joins TRBV4-3 and TRBJ2-6; D gene uncertain. Trimming cost V 0 bases and J 0 bases, with 12 bases left between them. This CDR3 contains 18 residues. Looked up from germline, CDR1 is LGHNA and CDR2 is YSLEER.

The chain links TRBV29-1 to TRBJ2-1; 8 bases are shared with TRBD2. This CDR3 spans 17 amino acids. Germline CDR1 and CDR2: SQVTM and ANQGSEA. V lost 5 bases to trimming and J lost 5 bases; unmatched junction nucleotides: 17. DNA for the CDR3: TGCAGCGTTTTGCGCCTAGCGGGTGCCGCTTCCAACAATGAGCAGTTCTTC. It specifies CSVLRLAGAASNNEQFF.

The J gene is TRBJ2-7, the V gene TRBV12-3 or TRBV12-4, with 8 bases identical to TRBD1. The CDR3 extends over 14 amino acids. Trimming cost V 4 bases and J 2 bases; bases outside gene matches: 4. The CDR3 is CASSSRGPTYEQYF. The DNA for the CDR3 is TGTGCCAGCAGTTCCAGGGGGCCCACCTACGAGCAGTACTTC.

The rearrangement joins TRBV11-2 to TRBJ1-1; no firm D call. The germline CDR1 and CDR2 sequences are SGHAT and FQNNGV. Trimming removed 5 bases from V and 0 bases from J, with 13 bases in between. The length of the CDR3 is 15 residues. The CDR3 DNA is TGTGCCAGCAGCGAACCCATATACTTGAACACTGAAGCTTTCTTT. Translation gives CASSEPIYLNTEAFF. Using reference TRBV11-2 and TRBJ1-1 for the parts outside the CDR3, the full variable domain is EAGVAQSPRYKIIEKRQSVAFWCNPISGHATLYWYQQILGQGPKLLIQFQNNGVVDDSQLPKDRFSAERLKGVDSTLKIQPAKLEDSAVYLCASSEPIYLNTEAFFGQGTRLTVV.

This chain uses TRBV28 with TRBJ2-6, with TRBD1 identical over 10 bases. CDR3 size: 16 residues. V dropped 8 bases and J dropped 0; count of bases not matched to a gene: 4. The V gene's germline CDR1 is MDHEN and CDR2 SYDVKM. This chain's CDR3 is CASPGQGSSGANVLTF. The CDR3 DNA is TGTGCCAGCCCGGGACAGGGGAGCTCTGGGGCCAACGTCCTGACTTTC.

The chain carries TRBV4-1 and TRBJ2-1; 7 bases line up with TRBD1. Germline trimming cut 1 base from V and 5 bases from J; bases unmatched to any gene: 11. The CDR3 totals 17 residues. From germline, CDR1 is MGHRA and CDR2 YSYEKL. CDR3 amino acids: CASSQGRQGPTDNEQFF. For the CDR3, the DNA is TGCGCCAGCAGCCAAGGACGACAGGGTCCTACCGACAATGAGCAGTTCTTC.

This clonotype was seen a handful of times. V is TRBV20-1 and J is TRBJ2-1; D call uncertain. The V and J ends lost 5 bases and 9 bases respectively, with 17 bases between them. CDR1 is DFQATT and CDR2 is SNEGSKA in the germline V gene (reference sequence). The length of the CDR3 is 13 residues. The CDR3 DNA follows: TGCAGTGCTCCGAATGTAGGACGTGGTGAGCAGTTCTTC. Translation: CSAPNVGRGEQFF.

The rearrangement joins TRBV4-2 to TRBJ2-5; D perhaps matches TRBD2 (5 bases). The CDR3 is 15 amino acids. V dropped 1 base and J dropped 3 bases, with 12 bases sitting between them. Germline CDR1 is LGHNA and CDR2 is YNFKEQ. CDR3 coding DNA: TGTGCCAGCAGCCAAGTCTCGGGATTGGAAGAGACCCAGTACTTC. As protein: CASSQVSGLEETQYF.

The chain combines TRBV3-1 with TRBJ2-5; 10 bases map to TRBD2. Germline CDR1 is LGHDT and CDR2 is YNNKEL (reference sequence). Trimming cost V 5 bases and J 5 bases; bases outside gene matches: 8. The CDR3 covers 15 residues. The CDR3 nucleotides are TGTGCCAGCAGCATGCGACTAGCGGGCGAGGAGACCCAGTACTTC. Translating gives CASSMRLAGEETQYF.

This clonotype was detected only a few times. The V call is TRBV7-9, the J call TRBJ2-1, with D tentatively TRBD1 (5 bases). Germline V gene data show CDR1 as SEHNR and CDR2 as FQNEAQ (reference sequence). This CDR3 is 13 amino acids long. Trimming shortened V by 3 bases and J by 8 bases, and 11 bases separated the two germline ends. CDR3 in amino acids: CASSFRQGDEQFF. CDR3 bases: TGTGCCAGCAGCTTCCGTCAAGGGGATGAGCAGTTCTTC. Full variable domain (outside the CDR3, taken from reference TRBV7-9 and TRBJ2-1): DTGVSQNPRHKITKRGQNVTFRCDPISEHNRLYWYRQTLGQGPEFLTYFQNEAQLEKSRLLSDRFSAERPKGSFSTLEIQRTEQGDSAMYLCASSFRQGDEQFFGPGTRLTVL.

This clonotype was seen a few times. This chain joins TRBV6-5 and TRBJ2-2; D call uncertain. CDR3 length equals 14 residues. Trimming removed 3 bases at V and 8 bases at J, with 13 bases between. Germline lookup yields CDR1 MNHEY and CDR2 SVGAGI. Here the CDR3 DNA reads TGTGCCAGCAGTTATATCCCCCAGAGGGGGGAGCTGTTTTTT. Its protein product is CASSYIPQRGELFF.

This sequence joins TRBV28 and TRBJ1-5; unclear D gene. Trimming shortened V by 6 bases and J by 5 bases, and 17 bases separated the two germline ends. CDR3 length equals 15 residues. Germline V gene sequence: CDR1 MDHEN, CDR2 SYDVKM. CDR3 DNA: TGTGCCAGCAGGATACAAGGGCCCGCCCATCAGCCCCAGCATTTT. The encoded protein is CASRIQGPAHQPQHF.

The chain combines TRBV28 with TRBJ1-4; 10 bases are a match to TRBD1. The CDR3 has 17 residues. The V gene end was trimmed by 6 bases and the J gene end by 8 bases; junction bases not matched to a gene: 15. Per the germline V gene, CDR1 is MDHEN and CDR2 is SYDVKM. CDR3 region: CASRGSGTGERREKLFF. Here the CDR3 DNA reads TGTGCCAGCAGGGGATCGGGGACAGGGGAAAGAAGGGAAAAACTGTTTTTT.

There are a few counts of this clonotype. The V gene is TRBV5-1, the J gene TRBJ2-1; 8 bases map to TRBD1. Germline CDR1 and CDR2: SGHRS and YFSETQ. This CDR3 has 16 amino acids. The V gene end was trimmed by 1 base and the J gene end by 7 bases; junction bases not matched to a gene: 10. CDR3 sequence: CASSLMIGQGMNEQFF. DNA for the CDR3: TGCGCCAGCAGCTTGATGATCGGACAGGGCATGAATGAGCAGTTCTTC.

This clonotype occurred once. The rearrangement uses TRBV28 and TRBJ2-1; 12 bases match TRBD1. The CDR3 is made up of 15 amino acids. The germline CDR1 and CDR2 sequences are MDHEN and SYDVKM. Trimming cost V 3 bases and J 7 bases; bases outside gene matches: 4. CDR3 region: CASSFRGQGANEQFF. The CDR3 DNA reads as TGTGCCAGCAGTTTCCGGGGACAGGGGGCAAATGAGCAGTTCTTC.

The chain carries TRBV7-8 and TRBJ2-3; no clear D gene. Trimming shortened V by 5 bases and J by 0 bases, and 15 bases separated the two germline ends. The CDR3 loop spans 16 amino acids. Germline CDR1 reads SGHVS; CDR2 reads FQNEAQ. CDR3 region: CASSQPRVPSTDTQYF. DNA for the CDR3: TGTGCCAGCAGCCAACCCCGGGTACCTAGCACAGATACGCAGTATTTT.

The CDR3 spells CASSVGTPPYNEQFF. In DNA, the CDR3 is TGCGCCAGCAGCGTGGGGACTCCCCCCTACAATGAGCAGTTCTTC. This chain connects TRBV5-1 to TRBJ2-1, with D perhaps TRBD2 (6 bases). Germline V gives CDR1 SGHRS, CDR2 YFSETQ. The CDR3 is 15 amino acids. Trimming stripped 4 bases from V and 2 bases from J, with 13 bases between.

The chain uses TRBV28 and TRBJ1-2, with a weak D call TRBD1 (6 bases). Looked up from germline, CDR1 is MDHEN and CDR2 is SYDVKM. The ends were cut back, 7 bases at V and 0 bases at J, with 15 bases in the middle. CDR3 length: 15 amino acids. The CDR3 DNA reads as TGTGCCAGCACTACCGGGGGCAGACCTAACTATGGCTACACCTTC. Its protein product is CASTTGGRPNYGYTF.

In its sample, this clonotype was seen a few times. The rearrangement uses TRBV24-1 and TRBJ2-4; D is perhaps TRBD1 (6 bases). CDR1 is KGHDR and CDR2 is SFDVKD in the germline V gene. Trimming left V 3 bases short and J 6 bases short, with 11 bases between. The CDR3 has 14 amino acids. CDR3 amino acids: CATSDGGRINIQYF. CDR3 coding DNA: TGTGCCACCAGTGATGGGGGCAGGATAAACATTCAGTACTTC.

This chain joins TRBV10-3 and TRBJ2-6; perhaps D is TRBD1 or TRBD2 (6 bases each). Looked up from germline, CDR1 is ENHRY and CDR2 is SYGVKD. This CDR3 region has 15 residues. Trimming took 10 bases from V and 0 from J, leaving 13 bases between them. The CDR3 region has the DNA TGTGCCACGCGGTGGGGGGCCTCTGGGGCCAACGTCCTGACTTTC. Translating gives CATRWGASGANVLTF.

This clonotype was seen only a few times. V usage is TRBV20-1 and J usage is TRBJ1-5, with D perhaps TRBD1 (5 bases). This CDR3 has 15 residues. The germline CDR1 and CDR2 sequences are DFQATT and SNEGSKA (reference sequence). The V end lost 0 bases, the J end lost 1 base, and 10 bases lay between the germline ends. The CDR3 loop reads CSARDPGTSNQPQHF. CDR3 nucleotides: TGCAGTGCTAGAGATCCAGGGACGAGCAATCAGCCCCAGCATTTT.

V usage is TRBV5-1 and J usage is TRBJ1-6; TRBD1 matches 9 bases. The CDR3 is made up of 14 amino acids. CDR1 and CDR2 (germline): SGHRS, YFSETQ. Trimming took 2 bases from V and 10 from J; bases not matched to a gene: 4. The CDR3 bases are TGCGCCAGCAGCTTACAGGGGGCAGTCTCACCCCTCCACTTT. Encoded protein: CASSLQGAVSPLHF.

The sample holds a few counts of this clonotype. The J gene is TRBJ2-5, the V gene TRBV20-1; D is uncertain. The CDR3 has 13 residues. Trimming took 0 bases from V and 5 from J, leaving 10 bases between them. Germline assignment: CDR1 DFQATT and CDR2 SNEGSKA (reference sequence). The CDR3 nucleotides read TGCAGTGCTAGAGAAACACCTGATGAGACCCAGTACTTC. This sequence encodes CSARETPDETQYF.

In this sample, this clonotype turned up a few times. The CDR3 spells CATSRVRQTAEQYF. The CDR3 bases are TGTGCCACCAGCAGAGTACGCCAGACAGCGGAGCAGTACTTC. The chain carries TRBV15 and TRBJ2-7; a possible D gene is TRBD1 (5 bases). Per the germline V gene, CDR1 is LNHNV and CDR2 is YYDKDF (reference sequence). The V and J ends lost 1 base and 7 bases respectively, with 14 bases between them. The CDR3 contains 14 residues. The whole variable domain, remainder taken from reference TRBV15 and TRBJ2-7, is DAMVIQNPRYQVTQFGKPVTLSCSQTLNHNVMYWYQQKSSQAPKLLFHYYDKDFNNEADTPDNFQSRRPNTSFCFLDIRSPGLGDTAMYLCATSRVRQTAEQYFGPGTRLTVT.

This clonotype has more than one count but fewer than ten. V and J are TRBV5-1 and TRBJ2-5; 13 positions agree with TRBD2. V gave up 1 base and J gave up 4 bases; unmatched junction bases: 7. CDR1 and CDR2 from the germline V gene are SGHRS and YFSETQ. The CDR3 sequence is 17 residues long. CDR3 sequence (DNA): TGCGCCAGCAGCTTGTACCAGACTAGCGGGGGGCCAGAGACCCAGTACTTC. It is translated as CASSLYQTSGGPETQYF.